This paragraph covers one T cell receptor (beta chain) sequence. In germline, CDR1 is SGHRS, CDR2 YFSETQ. V was shortened by 3 bases and J by 4 bases, with 16 bases between the two germline ends. The CDR3 has 16 amino acids. These data originate in a study of blood T cell repertoires in COVID-19. Study summary: The study drew acute and convalescent COVID-19 samples from the United States, Italy and Spain. From T cells, B-cell-depleted T cells, or PBMCs came the material, which was cDNA or gDNA.

Authors' analysis steps: The authors estimated nucleated cell counts from reference gene primer amplification. Repertoires were generated with immunoSEQ multiplex PCR, while TCRdb's copy carries only in-frame clones and drops some. V, J and clone size were drawn from that table, and D and trimming were deduced from the DNA. The sample has 95,000 to 150,000 clones; approximately 83% are singletons. Material for sequencing was peripheral blood. This clonotype was sampled from a woman aged 70-85 years with acute or convalescent COVID-19. V usage is TRBV5-1 and J usage is TRBJ2-2, with a tentative D call TRBD2 (6 bases). The CDR3 DNA reads TGCGCCAGCAGCTCCCAAGGAGGGGCGACCACCGGGGAGCTGTTTTTT. Its protein product is CASSSQGGATTGELFF.